The 17 T cell receptor beta chains listed next were all sequenced from one sample in a study of T cell repertoires in ileal Crohn's disease. Sequencing was performed with immunoSEQ multiplex PCR; in TCRdb, only in-frame clones are kept and a portion is missing. The sample yields about 7,400 clones, 81% seen once. The specimen sequenced was ileal tissue. The receptors originated from an adult with Crohn's disease.

V and J are TRBV12-5 and TRBJ1-1; TRBD1 might be the D (5 bases). The germline V gene has CDR1 LGHNT and CDR2 FRNRAP. V was shortened by 2 bases and J by 1 base, with 11 bases between the two germline ends. There are 15 residues in the CDR3. Written as DNA, the CDR3 is TGTGCTAGTGGTTTGACGGGACTCCGGAACACTGAAGCTTTCTTT. Translation gives CASGLTGLRNTEAFF. Full variable domain (outside the CDR3, taken from reference TRBV12-5 and TRBJ1-1): DARVTQTPRHKVTEMGQEVTMRCQPILGHNTVFWYRQTMMQGLELLAYFRNRAPLDDSGMPKDRFSAEMPDATLATLKIQPSEPRDSAVYFCASGLTGLRNTEAFFGQGTRLTVV.

The V gene is TRBV4-1, the J gene TRBJ2-7, with 8 bases identical to TRBD1. The V and J ends lost 0 bases and 0 bases, in that order; junction bases with no gene match: 10. CDR1 and CDR2 (germline): MGHRA, YSYEKL. This CDR3 is built from 18 residues. CDR3 amino acids: CASSQDPKGQDFSYEQYF. The CDR3, as DNA: TGCGCCAGCAGCCAAGATCCTAAGGGACAGGATTTCTCCTACGAGCAGTACTTC.

The J gene is TRBJ2-5, the V gene TRBV6-1; D is perhaps TRBD2 (6 bases). V lost 2 bases and J lost 1, with 17 bases in between. CDR1 and CDR2 (germline): MNHNS, SASEGT. The CDR3 has 17 amino acids. CDR3 in DNA: TGTGCCAGCAGTGAATTCCGAACTGGACTAACCCAAGAGACCCAGTACTTC. Translated: CASSEFRTGLTQETQYF.

The chain combines TRBV29-1 with TRBJ2-5; 10 bases line up with TRBD2. The CDR3 length is 14 residues. The junction had 7 bases not matched to a gene; V was cut back by 4 bases and J by 5 bases. CDR1 is SQVTM, CDR2 ANQGSEA, per germline. CDR3 in DNA: TGCAGCGTTGGAGCGGGAGGGCCGGGGGAGACCCAGTACTTC. Amino acids: CSVGAGGPGETQYF.

The V call is TRBV19, the J call TRBJ1-1; D remains unclear. The CDR3 has 13 amino acids. Germline CDR1 reads LNHDA; CDR2 reads SQIVND (reference sequence). V lost 5 bases to trimming and J lost 2 bases, with 9 bases between them. CDR3 sequence reads: CASSPGFNTEAFF. The CDR3 nucleotides read TGTGCCAGTAGTCCGGGGTTTAACACTGAAGCTTTCTTT.

The chain couples TRBV19 to TRBJ2-1, with a possible D match to TRBD2 (5 bases). The CDR3 consists of 12 residues. The V end was cut by 4 bases, the J end by 9 bases, with 10 bases between. Germline CDR1 and CDR2: LNHDA and SQIVND (reference sequence). The CDR3 nucleotides read TGTGCCAGTAGTAGTAGGAGGAGTGAGCAGTTCTTC. Translated, it gives CASSSRRSEQFF.

The chain recombines TRBV9 with TRBJ2-5, with a possible D match to TRBD2 (6 bases). Deletions cut 4 bases from V and 1 base from J, with 11 bases between. The CDR3 totals 14 residues. From germline, CDR1 is SGDLS and CDR2 YYNGEE. The CDR3 nucleotides read TGTGCCAGCAGCCCAGTCGGGGGCCAAGAGACCCAGTACTTC. This sequence encodes CASSPVGGQETQYF.

This chain links TRBV28 with TRBJ1-1; possible D gene TRBD1, 5 bases. Germline V CDR1 and CDR2: MDHEN, SYDVKM. V was trimmed by 5 bases and J by 5 bases, leaving 18 bases between them. The CDR3 length is 15 residues. DNA of the CDR3: TGTGCCAGCAGTCTCCTCCGAGGGCGGGGGACTGAAGCTTTCTTT. Its translation: CASSLLRGRGTEAFF.

The V gene is TRBV4-1, the J gene TRBJ2-7, with 7 nucleotides matching TRBD2. This CDR3 has 19 amino acids. Germline CDR1 MGHRA, CDR2 YSYEKL. The V and J ends lost 0 bases and 5 bases, in that order; junction bases with no gene match: 19. Here the CDR3 reads CASSQEPPERAGRINEQYF. CDR3 coding DNA: TGCGCCAGCAGCCAAGAACCGCCCGAAAGAGCGGGAAGGATCAACGAGCAGTACTTC.

J is TRBJ2-7 and V is TRBV19; D might be TRBD2 (6 bases). The CDR3 contains 15 residues. V shed 6 bases and J shed 2 bases, with 17 bases lying between them. Germline CDR1 reads LNHDA; CDR2 reads SQIVND (reference sequence). This CDR3 reads CASRPSARRAYEQYF. The CDR3 DNA follows: TGTGCCAGTAGACCTAGCGCGAGGCGAGCCTACGAGCAGTACTTC.

J is TRBJ2-1 and V is TRBV5-6; 7 bases are a match to TRBD1. Per the germline V gene, CDR1 is SGHDT and CDR2 is YYEEEE. V dropped 2 bases and J dropped 3; count of bases not matched to a gene: 8. CDR3 length: 16 amino acids. For the CDR3, the DNA is TGTGCCAGCAGCTTCTCGGACAGGTCGCGCTACAATGAGCAGTTCTTC. Amino acids: CASSFSDRSRYNEQFF. The full variable domain, its missing parts supplied by reference TRBV5-6 and TRBJ2-1, is DAGVTQSPTHLIKTRGQQVTLRCSPKSGHDTVSWYQQALGQGPQFIFQYYEEEERQRGNFPDRFSGHQFPNYSSELNVNALLLGDSALYLCASSFSDRSRYNEQFFGPGTRLTVL.

The V gene is TRBV10-3, the J gene TRBJ2-1, with 14 bases aligning to TRBD2. Germline CDR1 reads ENHRY; CDR2 reads SYGVKD. J was trimmed by 6 bases and V by 3 bases; bases with no gene match: 4. The CDR3 contains 16 residues. In DNA form, the CDR3 reads TGTGCCATCAGTGAACCCGGGACTAGCGGGAGCAATGAGCAGTTCTTC. This encodes CAISEPGTSGSNEQFF.

This rearrangement joins TRBV7-9 to TRBJ1-2, with 8 nucleotides matching TRBD1. V lost 4 bases to trimming and J lost 6 bases; unmatched junction nucleotides: 13. Germline-derived CDR1 and CDR2 are SEHNR and FQNEAQ (reference sequence). CDR3 length: 16 amino acids. CDR3 region: CASSSGTGHSRNGYTF. The CDR3 nucleotides are TGTGCCAGCAGCTCGGGGACAGGCCACTCCCGGAATGGCTACACCTTC.

V gene TRBV7-9 combines with J gene TRBJ1-2; TRBD1 might be the D (6 bases). With 5 bases removed from V and 6 bases from J, the gap between germline ends came to 10 bases. Per the germline V gene, CDR1 is SEHNR and CDR2 is FQNEAQ (reference sequence). The CDR3 is 12 residues long. In DNA, the CDR3 is TGTGCCAGCAGCCTAGGGGGGGATGGCTACACCTTC. Its protein product is CASSLGGDGYTF.

The chain is built from TRBV29-1 and TRBJ1-2; 8 positions agree with TRBD1. CDR3 length: 11 residues. Trimming at V came to 6 bases and at J to 6 bases, leaving 3 bases not matched to a gene. CDR1 is SQVTM, CDR2 ANQGSEA, per germline. CDR3 region: CSVGTGNGYTF. The CDR3 coding sequence is TGCAGCGTGGGGACAGGCAATGGCTACACCTTC.

The chain employs TRBV6-1 and TRBJ2-1; 7 bases line up with TRBD2. This CDR3 has 15 amino acids. The junction had 6 bases not matched to a gene; V was cut back by 1 base and J by 6 bases. Germline V CDR1 and CDR2: MNHNS, SASEGT. The CDR3 DNA reads TGTGCCAGCAGTGAAGAGATGGGCGGGGGCAATGAGCAGTTCTTC. This gives the protein CASSEEMGGGNEQFF.

This clone was detected only once. This chain links TRBV10-1 with TRBJ2-4; tentative D call: TRBD2 (7 bases). The CDR3 length is 19 residues. Germline CDR1 and CDR2: WNHNN and SYGVQD (reference sequence). Trimming removed 0 bases from V and 1 base from J, with 19 bases in between. This chain's CDR3 is CASSESPIGGGTAKNIQYF. CDR3 nucleotide sequence: TGCGCCAGCAGTGAGTCACCTATCGGCGGGGGCACTGCCAAAAACATTCAGTACTTC.